This TCR beta chain was documented in a study of siplizumab effects on memory and regulatory T cells. Study outcomes and limitations: Fewer alloreactive sequences mapped to unstimulated CD4+ memory cells under siplizumab. Treatment with siplizumab left mappable alloreactive CD4+ clones averaging roughly 66% Treg-derived, compared with 25% to 30% in controls. A major contribution to the alloresponse seemed to be made by naive T cells, which seemed more diverse than memory cells.

The CDR3 has 16 residues. A note on this clone: Its target is unknown.

Assay used: immunoSEQ multiplex PCR; TCRdb lists only in-frame clones, some missing. The sample holds around 8,000 clones, roughly two fifths seen once. Coculturing of the mixed lymphocyte reaction cells was performed at 37°C for less than seven days. This TCR came from a human donor in good health; the cells came from an allogeneic mixed lymphocyte reaction. Sequencing was carried out using CFSE-low (dividing) CD8+ T cells sorted from an allogeneic mixed lymphocyte reaction. The chain uses TRBV21-1 and TRBJ2-5; the D call TRBD1 from the table was never checked on the DNA. TRBV21-1 is a documented pseudogene. CDR3: CASSIWSQGVWETQYF. CDR3 DNA sequence: TGTGCCAGCAGCATTTGGAGTCAGGGGGTTTGGGAGACCCAGTACTTC.